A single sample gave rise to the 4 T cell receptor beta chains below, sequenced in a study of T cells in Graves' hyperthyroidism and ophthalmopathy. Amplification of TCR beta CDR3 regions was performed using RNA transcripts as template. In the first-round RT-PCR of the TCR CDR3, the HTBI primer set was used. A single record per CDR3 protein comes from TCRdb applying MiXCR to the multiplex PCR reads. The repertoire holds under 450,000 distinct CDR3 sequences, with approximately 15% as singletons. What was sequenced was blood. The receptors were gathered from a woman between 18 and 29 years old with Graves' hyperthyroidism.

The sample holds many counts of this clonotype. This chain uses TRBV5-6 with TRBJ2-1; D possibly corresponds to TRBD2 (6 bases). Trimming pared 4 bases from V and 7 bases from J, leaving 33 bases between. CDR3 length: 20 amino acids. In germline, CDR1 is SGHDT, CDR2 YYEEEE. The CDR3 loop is CASSGASVFIFRLGQNEQFF. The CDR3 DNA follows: TGTGCCAGCAGCGGAGCTAGCGTCTTTATTTTCAGGCTCGGTCAAAATGAGCAGTTCTTC.

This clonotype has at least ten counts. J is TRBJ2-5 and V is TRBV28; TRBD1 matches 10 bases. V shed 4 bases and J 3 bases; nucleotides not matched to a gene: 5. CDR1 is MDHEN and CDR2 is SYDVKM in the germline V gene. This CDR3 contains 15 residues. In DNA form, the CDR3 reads TGTGCCAGCAGTTGGGACAGGGGCTGGGAAGAGACCCAGTACTTC. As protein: CASSWDRGWEETQYF.

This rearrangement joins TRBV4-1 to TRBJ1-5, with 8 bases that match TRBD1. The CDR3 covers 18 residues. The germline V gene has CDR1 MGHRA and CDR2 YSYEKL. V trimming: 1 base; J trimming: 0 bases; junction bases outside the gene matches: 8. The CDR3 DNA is TGCGCCAGCAGCCAAGGGGACAGGTTTAGCTATAGCAATCAGCCCCAGCATTTT. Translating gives CASSQGDRFSYSNQPQHF.

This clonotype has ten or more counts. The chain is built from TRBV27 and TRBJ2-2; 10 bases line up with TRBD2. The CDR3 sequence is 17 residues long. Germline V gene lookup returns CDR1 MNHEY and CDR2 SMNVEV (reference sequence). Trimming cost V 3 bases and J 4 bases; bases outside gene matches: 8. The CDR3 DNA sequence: TGTGCCAGCAGTTTGAGCGGGAGGGTCGATAGCACCGGGGAGCTGTTTTTT. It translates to CASSLSGRVDSTGELFF.